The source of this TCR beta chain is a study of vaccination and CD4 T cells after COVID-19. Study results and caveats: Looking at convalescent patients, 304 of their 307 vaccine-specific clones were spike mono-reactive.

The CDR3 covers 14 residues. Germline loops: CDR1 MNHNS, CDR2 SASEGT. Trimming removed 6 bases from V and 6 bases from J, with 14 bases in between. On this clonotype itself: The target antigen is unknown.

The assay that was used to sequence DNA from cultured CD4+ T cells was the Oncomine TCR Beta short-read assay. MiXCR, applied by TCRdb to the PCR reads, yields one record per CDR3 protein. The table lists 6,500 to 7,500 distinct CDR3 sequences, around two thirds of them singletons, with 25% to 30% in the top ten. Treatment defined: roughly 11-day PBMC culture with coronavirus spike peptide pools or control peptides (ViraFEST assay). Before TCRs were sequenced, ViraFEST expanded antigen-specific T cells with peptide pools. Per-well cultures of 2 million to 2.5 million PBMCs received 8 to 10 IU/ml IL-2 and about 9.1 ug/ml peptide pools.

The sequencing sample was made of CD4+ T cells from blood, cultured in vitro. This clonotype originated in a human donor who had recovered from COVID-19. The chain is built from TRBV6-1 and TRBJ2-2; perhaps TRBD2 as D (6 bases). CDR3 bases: TGTGCCAGCAGGGGGAACGGGGGAGCCGGGGAGCTGTTTTTT. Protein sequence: CASRGNGGAGELFF.